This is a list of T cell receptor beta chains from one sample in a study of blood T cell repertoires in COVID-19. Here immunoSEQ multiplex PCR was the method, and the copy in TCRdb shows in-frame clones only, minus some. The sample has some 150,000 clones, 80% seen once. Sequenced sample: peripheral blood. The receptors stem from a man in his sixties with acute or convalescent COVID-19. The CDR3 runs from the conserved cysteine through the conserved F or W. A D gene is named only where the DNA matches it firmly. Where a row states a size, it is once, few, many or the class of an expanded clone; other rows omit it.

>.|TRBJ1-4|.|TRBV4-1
CASSHPLGLISTNEKLFF
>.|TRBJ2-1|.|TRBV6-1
CASSEEGVGQFF
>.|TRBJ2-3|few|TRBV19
CASSIVPSVTSTDTQYF
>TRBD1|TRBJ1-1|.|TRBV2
CASSSTGQGNTEAFF
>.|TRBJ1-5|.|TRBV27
CASRTANQPQHF
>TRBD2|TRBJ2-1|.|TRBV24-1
CATSDLGTSGRNNEQFF
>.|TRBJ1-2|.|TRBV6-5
CASSRTNYGYTF
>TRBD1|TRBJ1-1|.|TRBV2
CASSGGQGLGTEAFF
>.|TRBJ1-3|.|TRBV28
CASSYGGSSGNTIYF
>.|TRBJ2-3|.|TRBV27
CASRRLGPTDTQYF
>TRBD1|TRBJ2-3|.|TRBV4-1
CASSQRDSLITDTQYF
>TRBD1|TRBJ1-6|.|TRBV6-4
CASSTGVRNSPLHF
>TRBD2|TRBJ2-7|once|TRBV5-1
CASSIAGGGLGDEQYF
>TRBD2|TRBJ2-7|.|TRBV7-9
CASSSGTRGEQYF
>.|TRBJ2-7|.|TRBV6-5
CASTRDFSSYEQYF
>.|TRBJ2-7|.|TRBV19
CASSRLRGYEQYF
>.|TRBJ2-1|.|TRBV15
CATSRDGNTYNEQFF
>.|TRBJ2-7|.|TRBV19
CASSPEAGATYEQYF
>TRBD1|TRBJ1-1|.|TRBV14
CASSQRDRGITNTEAFF
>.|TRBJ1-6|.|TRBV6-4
CASSEEEKAPLHF
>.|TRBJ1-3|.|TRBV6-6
CASSYQGSSGNTIYF
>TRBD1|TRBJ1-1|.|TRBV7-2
CASSGQGLGAFF
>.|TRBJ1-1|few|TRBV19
CATSRAGLNTEAFF
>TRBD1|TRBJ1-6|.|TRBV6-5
CASSYGTGRLSPLHF
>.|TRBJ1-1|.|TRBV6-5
CASSYVGGGNTEAFF
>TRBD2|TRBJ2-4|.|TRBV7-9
CASSLSAGVADIQYF
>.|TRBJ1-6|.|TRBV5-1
CASRSQADRNSPLHF